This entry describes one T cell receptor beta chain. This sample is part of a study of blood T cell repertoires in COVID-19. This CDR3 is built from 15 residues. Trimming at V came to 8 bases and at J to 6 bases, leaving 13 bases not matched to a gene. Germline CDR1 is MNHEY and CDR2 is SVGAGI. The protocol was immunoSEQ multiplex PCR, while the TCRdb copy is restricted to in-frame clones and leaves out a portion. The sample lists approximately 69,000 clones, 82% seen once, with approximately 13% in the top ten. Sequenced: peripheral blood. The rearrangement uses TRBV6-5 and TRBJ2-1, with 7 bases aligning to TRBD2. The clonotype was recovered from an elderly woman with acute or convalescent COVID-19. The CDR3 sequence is CASRREGSRGNEQFF. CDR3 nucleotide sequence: TGTGCCAGCCGGAGGGAGGGCTCCCGGGGCAATGAGCAGTTCTTC.